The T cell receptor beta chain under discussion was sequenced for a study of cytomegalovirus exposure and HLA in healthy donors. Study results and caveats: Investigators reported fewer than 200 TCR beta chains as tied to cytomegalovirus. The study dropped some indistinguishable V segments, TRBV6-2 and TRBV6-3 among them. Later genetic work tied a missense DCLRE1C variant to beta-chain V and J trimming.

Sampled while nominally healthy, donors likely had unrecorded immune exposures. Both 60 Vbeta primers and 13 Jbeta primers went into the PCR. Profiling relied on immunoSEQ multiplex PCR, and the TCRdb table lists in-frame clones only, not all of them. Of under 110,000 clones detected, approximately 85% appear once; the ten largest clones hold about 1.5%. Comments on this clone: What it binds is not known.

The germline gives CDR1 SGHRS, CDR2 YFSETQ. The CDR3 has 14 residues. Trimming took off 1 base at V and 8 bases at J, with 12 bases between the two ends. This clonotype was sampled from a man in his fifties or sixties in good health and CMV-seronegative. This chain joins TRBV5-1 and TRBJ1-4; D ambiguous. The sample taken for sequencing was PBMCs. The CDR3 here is CASSLNAASEKLFF. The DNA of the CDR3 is TGCGCCAGCAGCTTGAATGCTGCGTCCGAAAAACTGTTTTTT.